This entry features one T cell receptor beta chain sequence. This CDR3 region has 15 residues. V was shortened by 7 bases and J by 7 bases, with 19 bases between the two germline ends. Germline loops: CDR1 SNHLY, CDR2 FYNNEI. The data stem from a study of blood T cell repertoires in COVID-19. Clones were read by immunoSEQ multiplex PCR, and TCRdb kept only the in-frame ones, dropping some. The table includes around 230,000 clones, 65% to 90% detected once. Sequences were obtained from peripheral blood. The clonotype originates from a middle-aged man with COVID-19, enrolled during active disease. The rearrangement joins TRBV2 to TRBJ1-4, with D possibly TRBD1 on 5 matching bases. CDR3 amino acids: CASTPEGRGSEKLFF. In DNA form, the CDR3 reads TGTGCCAGCACCCCAGAGGGGAGGGGAAGTGAAAAACTGTTTTTT. The whole variable domain, filled in from reference TRBV2 and TRBJ1-4, reads EPEVTQTPSHQVTQMGQEVILRCVPISNHLYFYWYRQILGQKVEFLVSFYNNEISEKSEIFDDQFSVERPDGSNFTLKIRSTKLEDSAMYFCASTPEGRGSEKLFFGSGTQLSVL.